Shown below are 14 T cell receptor beta chains from a single sample sequenced in a study of early T cells in non-severe SARS-CoV-2 infection. TCRdb re-called the 5' RACE reads with MiXCR, one entry per CDR3 protein. This table has roughly 69,000 distinct CDR3 sequences, 9.5% appearing once. The sequenced sample was whole blood. The receptors stem from an adult who was a healthcare worker with PCR-confirmed SARS-CoV-2 infection or an uninfected control (not recorded which).

In this sample, this clonotype turned up a few times. The rearrangement links TRBV14 to TRBJ2-1, with a tentative D call TRBD1 (5 bases). V shed 3 bases and J shed 1 base, with 22 bases lying between them. Germline V CDR1 and CDR2: SGHDN, FVKESK. The CDR3 is 19 residues long. CDR3 loop: CASSHGQKTVRFSYNEQFF. In DNA, the CDR3 is TGTGCCAGCAGCCACGGACAAAAGACAGTTCGATTTTCCTACAATGAGCAGTTCTTC.

The chain uses TRBV20-1 and TRBJ1-2, with D maybe TRBD1 (6 bases). The ends were cut back, 2 bases at V and 6 bases at J, with 10 bases in the middle. The length of the CDR3 is 12 residues. CDR1 and CDR2 from the germline V gene are DFQATT and SNEGSKA (reference sequence). CDR3 DNA sequence: TGCAGTGCTAGATCCCCAGGGGATGGCTACACCTTC. Translated: CSARSPGDGYTF.

This clonotype was detected only a few times. The chain employs TRBV6-1 and TRBJ1-5; D is undetermined. This CDR3 is built from 15 residues. Germline CDR1 reads MNHNS; CDR2 reads SASEGT. Trimming left V 10 bases short and J 1 base short, with 17 bases between. This CDR3 reads CATLTRRVSNQPQHF. The CDR3 bases are TGTGCCACCCTAACGAGGAGGGTGAGCAATCAGCCCCAGCATTTT.

This clonotype was observed at least ten times. The chain links TRBV20-1 to TRBJ2-3; the match to TRBD2 covers 7 bases. Per germline, CDR1 DFQATT and CDR2 SNEGSKA (reference sequence). J was trimmed by 0 bases and V by 5 bases; bases with no gene match: 5. The CDR3 is 14 residues long. This CDR3 is CSAGGLNSTDTQYF. DNA of the CDR3: TGCAGTGCTGGGGGACTAAATAGCACAGATACGCAGTATTTT.

This clonotype has only a few counts. Written as DNA, the CDR3 is TGCGCCAGCAGCCACGATACAGGGTTTTGGGATACGCAGTATTTT. This gives the protein CASSHDTGFWDTQYF. The rearrangement joins TRBV4-3 to TRBJ2-3, with D possibly being TRBD1 (6 bases). There are 15 residues in the CDR3. V lost 3 bases and J 6 bases, leaving 16 bases between the germline ends. Per germline, CDR1 LGHNA and CDR2 YSLEER.

This clonotype was seen repeatedly, ten times or more. The V gene is TRBV24-1, the J gene TRBJ2-2, with 7 bases fitting TRBD2. Germline CDR1 KGHDR, CDR2 SFDVKD. The CDR3 is 14 residues long. J was trimmed by 3 bases and V by 5 bases; bases with no gene match: 2. The CDR3 loop reads CATSAAGYTGELFF. CDR3 DNA: TGTGCCACCAGTGCAGCGGGGTACACCGGGGAGCTGTTTTTT.

In DNA, the CDR3 is TGCAGTGCTAGAGATGAAGTTGGTGGCTACACCTTC. Its protein product is CSARDEVGGYTF. The chain carries TRBV20-1 and TRBJ1-2, with unresolved D. This CDR3 region has 12 residues. V lost 0 bases to trimming and J lost 7 bases, with 9 bases between them. Germline-derived CDR1 and CDR2 are DFQATT and SNEGSKA (reference sequence).

This clonotype appeared many times. This chain uses TRBV6-2 or TRBV6-3 with TRBJ2-7; D is uncertain. From germline, CDR1 is MNHEY and CDR2 SVGEGT. V was shortened by 2 bases and J by 5 bases, with 4 bases between the two germline ends. The CDR3 has 11 residues. CDR3 coding DNA: TGTGCCAGCAGTTACAACGACGAGCAGTACTTC. Translated, it gives CASSYNDEQYF.

This chain uses TRBV7-2 with TRBJ2-3; D perhaps matches TRBD1 (6 bases). The CDR3 has 14 residues. V lost 6 bases to trimming and J lost 6 bases, with 16 bases between them. Germline CDR1 and CDR2: SGHTA and FQGNSA. The CDR3 bases are TGTGCCAGCAGTTCAGGGGTTGTGTCGGATACGCAGTATTTT. This encodes CASSSGVVSDTQYF.

This clonotype has at least ten counts. The chain couples TRBV9 to TRBJ2-3; a possible D gene is TRBD1 (5 bases). The V gene's germline CDR1 is SGDLS and CDR2 YYNGEE. The CDR3 is made up of 12 amino acids. The V gene lost 1 base and the J gene lost 7 bases, with 7 bases spanning the gap. CDR3 nucleotides: TGTGCCAGCAGCGTAACAGGCAATACGCAGTATTTT. It specifies CASSVTGNTQYF. Together with reference TRBV9 and TRBJ2-3, the CDR3 gives the full variable domain: DSGVTQTPKHLITATGQRVTLRCSPRSGDLSVYWYQQSLDQGLQFLIQYYNGEERAKGNILERFSAQQFPDLHSELNLSSLELGDSALYFCASSVTGNTQYFGPGTRLTVL.

This clonotype was detected many times. This chain uses TRBV5-6 with TRBJ1-2, with TRBD1 matching 7 bases. The CDR3 contains 16 residues. CDR1 SGHDT and CDR2 YYEEEE come from the germline V gene. V dropped 6 bases and J dropped 4; count of bases not matched to a gene: 15. Here the CDR3 DNA reads TGTGCCAGCACCCGACGACAGGGACAATCACCCTATGGCTACACCTTC. Translating gives CASTRRQGQSPYGYTF.

This clonotype was counted between two and nine times. The gene calls are TRBV5-1 and TRBJ1-1; D is unclear. The CDR3 is made up of 15 amino acids. The V gene lost 6 bases and the J gene lost 1 base, with 16 bases spanning the gap. In germline, CDR1 is SGHRS, CDR2 YFSETQ. The CDR3 nucleotides read TGCGCCAGCACCTTACGAGGCCCTGGGAACACTGAAGCTTTCTTT. Its translation is CASTLRGPGNTEAFF.

V usage is TRBV7-9 and J usage is TRBJ2-5; TRBD1 agrees at 7 bases. Trimming at V came to 5 bases and at J to 5 bases, leaving 8 bases not matched to a gene. This CDR3 region has 14 residues. Germline loops: CDR1 SEHNR, CDR2 FQNEAQ (reference sequence). The chain's CDR3 is CASSRITGAETQYF. CDR3 bases: TGTGCCAGCAGCCGAATTACAGGGGCCGAGACCCAGTACTTC.

This clonotype has more than one count but fewer than ten. The rearrangement joins TRBV2 to TRBJ2-3; 7 nucleotides line up with TRBD1. The germline V gene has CDR1 SNHLY and CDR2 FYNNEI. Unmatched junction bases numbered 7, after V lost 10 bases and J lost 0 bases. The CDR3 loop spans 14 amino acids. The CDR3, as DNA: TGTGCCACCGCCTGGGACAGCAGCACAGATACGCAGTATTTT. Residues: CATAWDSSTDTQYF. Complete variable domain (other parts from reference TRBV2 and TRBJ2-3): EPEVTQTPSHQVTQMGQEVILRCVPISNHLYFYWYRQILGQKVEFLVSFYNNEISEKSEIFDDQFSVERPDGSNFTLKIRSTKLEDSAMYFCATAWDSSTDTQYFGPGTRLTVL.